These 5 T cell receptor beta chains were all obtained from the same sample, sequenced in a study of T-cell memory formation after mild COVID-19. TCRdb itself ran the 5' RACE reads through MiXCR, one entry per CDR3 protein. The data contain 350,000 to 450,000 distinct CDR3 sequences, roughly 20% of them singletons. The specimen was PBMCs or a T cell subset sorted from them (not recorded which). These receptors were collected from an adult woman who had mild COVID-19 (a few samples of this study predate the infection). Cell type and time point are not known.

The table lists this clonotype with a few counts. The CDR3, as DNA: TGTGCCAGCAGTTACTCGGGGACATACTCCTACGAGCAGTACTTC. Translated: CASSYSGTYSYEQYF. The chain links TRBV6-6 to TRBJ2-7; a weak D match, TRBD1 (6 bases). The germline V gene has CDR1 MNHNY and CDR2 SVGAGI (reference sequence). The CDR3 is 15 residues long. The germline V and J ends were trimmed by 0 bases and 0 bases, with 9 bases remaining between them.

The rearrangement uses TRBV4-1 and TRBJ2-1; D call uncertain. With 4 bases removed from V and 9 bases from J, the gap between germline ends came to 16 bases. Germline V gene data show CDR1 as MGHRA and CDR2 as YSYEKL. The CDR3 runs 14 residues. The CDR3 nucleotides read TGCGCCAGCAGCCCGCCACGAAGGGCCGGTGAGCAGTTCTTC. Amino acids: CASSPPRRAGEQFF.

The chain uses TRBV6-2 or TRBV6-3 and TRBJ2-6; D uncertain. CDR1 and CDR2 from the germline V gene are MNHEY and SVGEGT. Trimming cost V 0 bases and J 0 bases, with 15 bases left between them. The CDR3 totals 19 residues. The CDR3 spells CASSYSILALVSGANVLTF. The CDR3, as DNA: TGTGCCAGCAGTTACTCCATTCTTGCGCTAGTCTCTGGGGCCAACGTCCTGACTTTC.

The chain employs TRBV7-2 and TRBJ2-5, with 8 bases that match TRBD1. With V trimmed by 0 bases and J by 4 bases, 4 bases remained unmatched. CDR1 and CDR2 from the germline V gene are SGHTA and FQGNSA. The CDR3 consists of 15 residues. DNA for the CDR3: TGTGCCAGCAGCTTAGCTGTGACAGGGGCAGAGACCCAGTACTTC. It encodes CASSLAVTGAETQYF. The entire variable domain, with the rest obtained from reference TRBV7-2 and TRBJ2-5, is as follows: GAGVSQSPSNKVTEKGKDVELRCDPISGHTALYWYRQSLGQGLEFLIYFQGNSAPDKSGLPSDRFSAERTGGSVSTLTIQRTQQEDSAVYLCASSLAVTGAETQYFGPGTRLLVL.

The rearrangement uses TRBV7-2 and TRBJ2-3; tentatively, D is TRBD1 (5 bases). This CDR3 has 15 amino acids. Germline values: CDR1 SGHTA, CDR2 FQGNSA. Trimming stripped 1 base from V and 0 bases from J, with 8 bases between. The CDR3 coding sequence is TGTGCCAGCAGCTTAGTGACAGCTAGCACAGATACGCAGTATTTT. Its protein is CASSLVTASTDTQYF.